This T cell receptor beta chain was retrieved from a study of blood T cell repertoires in COVID-19 (TCRdb year 2020). In the study overall: The collaborator samples originated in the United States, Italy and Spain and spanned the acute and convalescent phases of COVID-19. The prospective study material was composed of cDNA or gDNA derived from T cells, B-cell-depleted T cells, or PBMCs. Subjects who had been exposed to COVID-19, were actively infected with it, or had recovered from it provided the deeply sampled blood TCRbeta repertoires that made up the dataset. The repertoires were released in a freely available public database meant as a resource for research on the immune response to SARS-CoV-2. The samples were drawn from two sources: the first 160 participants of the ongoing ImmuneRACE study, and 1,000 to 1,500 subjects contributed by 6 global collaborators. The sample metadata nearly always contained a de-identified subject ID, COVID-19 status, age in years and sex. Where HLA class I and class II types were available, the types were taken from metadata supplied by the sample provider, not from assay-based typing.

Participants in the prospective study were enrolled through a virtual design, were aged about 18 to 90 years, and lived in roughly 26 United States geographic areas. In the prospective study, participants were assigned to cohorts based on the clinical history participants reported in a screening survey and a study questionnaire. Exposed participants had been in contact with someone with a PCR-confirmed or clinician-diagnosed COVID-19 case within 2 weeks of study entry. Each participant in the prospective study had whole blood, serum and a nasopharyngeal or oropharyngeal swab collected by mobile phlebotomists. Participants in the prospective study had the option to provide additional blood draws and questionnaires over a 2-month period. Before DNA extraction, blood samples from the prospective study were shipped at room temperature or frozen. The full study reports these points: The quantity of clinical and demographic metadata differed by source and by participant and was supplied without curation.

This clone was observed a few times. Its target antigen remains unknown. Base-call qualities are not available, and no considerably larger clone is one nucleotide away. TCRbeta CDR3 regions were amplified from genomic DNA by means of the immunoSEQ Assay, a bias-controlled multiplex PCR. The authors' pipeline ran thus. Within the assay, amplification of reference gene primers was used to estimate how many nucleated cells each sample contained. To quantify the absolute abundance of each unique TCRbeta CDR3 rearrangement, sequence reads were collapsed and filtered. For each sample, productive Simpson clonality was calculated as the square root of Simpson's diversity index over productive rearrangements. Held by TCRdb, this immuneACCESS table contains in-frame sequences only and omits some clones. Under half of the omission traces to an unresolved V gene where checked; the cause of the rest is unknown. The V and J calls and clone size come from that table; D and trimming were worked out from the DNA. The sample table lists approximately 310,000 clones, about 85% of them with a count of one. Clones ranked in the top ten supply around 1.9% of the sample.

Reading the germline V gene gives CDR1 SGHAT and CDR2 FQNNGV. Compared with germline, V lacks 6 bases and J lacks 5 bases; bases without a gene match: 13. The CDR3 goes from the cysteine to the phenylalanine over 16 residues. Only CDR3 DNA remains: 48 bases, in frame from the first base. This TCR was recovered from a woman aged 25-40 years who had been exposed to COVID-19. In this chain, TRBV11-2 is recombined with TRBJ2-3, with 8 middle bases fitting TRBD2. Sequenced: PBMCs or T cells enriched from blood (not recorded which). The CDR3 reads CASRPIGGAFLDTQYF. The nucleotide sequence is given as TGTGCCAGCAGACCAATCGGGGGGGCCTTTTTAGATACGCAGTATTTT.